The rows below give T cell receptor beta chains drawn from one sample of a study of patients and donors after allogeneic stem cell transplantation. TCRdb re-called the RT-PCR reads through MiXCR, storing one row per CDR3 protein. The sample has approximately 410,000 distinct CDR3 sequences; roughly 17% are singletons. Sequencing input: blood, either unsorted or a sorted T cell fraction (not recorded which). The source of these receptors is a human donor who was either an allogeneic HSCT recipient or a stem cell or donor lymphocyte infusion donor (not recorded which). It is not recorded whose cells these are; they may come from a transplant donor. CDR3s leave out the opening cysteine and the closing phenylalanine or tryptophan.

J | V | CDR3
TRBJ1-1 | TRBV4-1 | ASSPGTGGNTEAF
TRBJ1-2 | TRBV5-5 | ASSEGQGASGGYT
TRBJ2-7 | TRBV5-6 | ASSDSLVTYEQY
TRBJ2-6 | TRBV27 | ASSLAPQGAGANVLT
TRBJ2-1 | TRBV24-1 | ATSLHNEQF
TRBJ2-1 | TRBV5-1 | ASSLAAGFYNEQF
TRBJ2-7 | TRBV10-3 | AICFRDRGHEQY
TRBJ1-1 | TRBV9 | ASSRRTGVTEAF
TRBJ2-1 | TRBV19 | ASSDLRGQGNNEQF
TRBJ2-2 | TRBV12-3/TRBV12-4 | ASSLARQGLAGELF
TRBJ1-1 | TRBV12-3/TRBV12-4 | ASSLKSNTEAF
TRBJ2-2 | TRBV20-1 | SARRTANTGELF
TRBJ2-3 | TRBV2 | ASSKIRERMDTQY
TRBJ1-1 | TRBV7-6 | ATSRIRHTEAF
TRBJ1-2 | TRBV5-6 | ASSPVLAGRYYGYT
TRBJ1-2 | TRBV28 | ASGVNYGYT
TRBJ2-7 | TRBV4-2 | ASSLGDKRDEQY
TRBJ1-4 | TRBV30 | AWSDGQPTNEKLF
TRBJ1-1 | TRBV7-2 | ASSLFRDWGSEAF
TRBJ1-2 | TRBV3-1 | ASSQDVRRVAYGYT
TRBJ2-7 | TRBV30 | AWSVFGTLLEEQY
TRBJ2-2 | TRBV7-3 | ASSLTDELAANTGELF